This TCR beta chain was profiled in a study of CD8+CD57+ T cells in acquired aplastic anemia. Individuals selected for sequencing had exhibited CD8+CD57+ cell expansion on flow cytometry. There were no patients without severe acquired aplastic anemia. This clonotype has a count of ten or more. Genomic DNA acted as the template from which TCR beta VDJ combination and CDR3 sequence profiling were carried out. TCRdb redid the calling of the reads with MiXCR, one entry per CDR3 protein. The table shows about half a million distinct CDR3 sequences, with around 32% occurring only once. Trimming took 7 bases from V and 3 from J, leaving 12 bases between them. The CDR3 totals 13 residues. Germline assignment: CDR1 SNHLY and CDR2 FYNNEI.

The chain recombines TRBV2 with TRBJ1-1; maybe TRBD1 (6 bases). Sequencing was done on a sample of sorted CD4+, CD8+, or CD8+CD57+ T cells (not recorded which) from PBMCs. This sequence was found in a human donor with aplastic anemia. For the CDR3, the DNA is TGTGCCAGCATACAGGGTCCGTACACTGAAGCTTTCTTT. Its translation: CASIQGPYTEAFF.